This TCR beta chain was obtained from a study of CD8 T cells in Susac syndrome. With random hexamers, 0.5 to 1 ug RNA was reverse transcribed. The TCR beta CDR3 was amplified by immunoSEQ multiplex PCR across 54 Vbeta, 13 Jbeta. TCRdb reprocessed the immunoSEQ multiplex PCR reads with MiXCR, giving one entry per CDR3 protein. Of approximately 74,000 distinct CDR3 sequences in the sample, 94% were seen once. Germline V gene sequence: CDR1 DFQATT, CDR2 SNEGSKA (reference sequence). With 2 bases clipped from V and 1 base from J, the junction kept 4 bases outside the gene matches. The CDR3 sequence is 14 residues long.

The sequenced material came from CD8+ T cells from PBMCs. The rearrangement links TRBV20-1 to TRBJ2-5, with 7 nucleotides matching TRBD2. The sequence came from a human donor with Susac syndrome. CDR3 sequence reads: CSARRSGVQETQYF. CDR3 nucleotides: TGCAGTGCTAGAAGGAGCGGGGTCCAAGAGACCCAGTACTTC.